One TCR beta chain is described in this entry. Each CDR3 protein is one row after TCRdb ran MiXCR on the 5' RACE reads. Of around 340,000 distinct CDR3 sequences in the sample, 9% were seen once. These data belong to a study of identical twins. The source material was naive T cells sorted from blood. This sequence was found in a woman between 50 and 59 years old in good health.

CDR3: CSTTWTSTDTQYF. For the CDR3, the DNA is TGCAGCACCACCTGGACTAGCACAGATACGCAGTATTTT. This chain joins TRBV29-1 and TRBJ2-3, with D possibly matching TRBD2 (5 bases). CDR1 SQVTM and CDR2 ANQGSEA come from the germline V gene. CDR3 size: 13 residues. Trimming cost V 8 bases and J 0 bases, with 12 bases left between them.